This T cell receptor beta chain was captured in a study of response to subunit inactivated influenza vaccine (dated by TCRdb to about 2018). For context, the study as a whole: Deep quantitative profiling of the T cell receptor repertoire was used in the study to follow responses to a trivalent subunit inactivated influenza vaccine.

Libraries were built with RT-PCR. Sequenced using an Illumina HiSeq 2500. The public sequencing data were trimmed at Q25 with fastp and processed into clonotypes with MiXCR by TCRdb, which kept only in-frame beta chains. Each entry merges the rows of one CDR3 protein and shows their most common DNA and genes. The sample records hundreds of thousands of distinct CDR3 sequences, approximately 12% of which are singletons. In total, the top ten clones hold around 14% of the sample. As concerns this clonotype: Which antigen it targets is not known. No quality values exist for individual bases; no much larger clone is one base distant.

V was cut back by 5 bases and J by 4 bases, leaving a gap of 9 bases between them. The CDR3 starts with the cysteine, ends with the phenylalanine, and has 12 residues. The read is trimmed to its CDR3 DNA, 36 bases read in frame from base 1. CDR1 and CDR2 are drawn from the germline V gene: SGHTA, FQGNSA. Taken with the paper, the label for time point translates to: approximately 47 days after influenza vaccine administration. Paper-wide results and their limitations: The authors proposed that each seasonal influenza vaccination may bring in only a limited number of new T cells.

This receptor was obtained from a man over 45 who received an inactivated influenza vaccine. Donor details come from another sample of the same person, matched by shared clones. The rearranged segments are TRBV7-2 and TRBJ2-7; the D gene cannot be named for sure. The sample was PBMCs from blood, taken about 40 days after vaccination. The DNA is TGTGCCAGCAGCCTCCTAGATTACGAGCAGTACTTC. It encodes CASSLLDYEQYF.